The present TCR beta chain was sequenced within a study of blood T cell repertoires in COVID-19 (TCRdb year 2020). About the full investigation: The collaborator samples originated in the United States, Italy and Spain and spanned the acute and convalescent phases of COVID-19. The material from the prospective study consisted of cDNA or gDNA derived from T cells, B-cell-depleted T cells, or PBMCs. Subjects who had been exposed to COVID-19, were actively infected with it, or had recovered from it provided the deeply sampled blood TCRbeta repertoires that made up the dataset. The repertoires were released in a freely available public database meant as a resource for research on the immune response to SARS-CoV-2. Samples came from the ongoing ImmuneRACE study (first 160 participants) plus 1,254 subjects from 6 global collaborators. The sample metadata nearly always contained a de-identified subject ID, COVID-19 status, age in years and sex. HLA class I and class II types, where available, came from metadata supplied by the sample provider rather than from assay-based typing. Beyond this particular receptor, the publication reports: Clinical and demographic metadata were provided uncurated, with the amount varying by source and participant.

As concerns this clone: The antigen it binds to is not known. Nothing much larger sits one base from this clone, and base qualities are not available.

The immunoSEQ Assay, a bias-controlled multiplex PCR, was used to amplify TCRbeta CDR3 regions from genomic DNA. Under the source paper's analysis protocol: Within the assay, amplification of reference gene primers was used to estimate how many nucleated cells each sample contained. To quantify the absolute abundance of each unique TCRbeta CDR3 rearrangement, sequence reads were collapsed and filtered. For each sample, productive Simpson clonality was calculated as the square root of Simpson's diversity index over productive rearrangements. Held by TCRdb, this immuneACCESS table contains in-frame sequences only and omits some clones. Under half of the omission traces to an unresolved V gene where checked; the cause of the rest is unknown. That table is the source of V, J and clone size, and D and trimming were worked out from the DNA. The sample table contains around 130,000 clones; only one count was recorded for approximately 80% of them. The ten top clones hold 9% to 14% of the sample.

Collaborating institutions collected whole blood in K2EDTA tubes following their own protocols. Collaborator samples were shipped for TCRbeta analysis as frozen whole blood, isolated PBMCs, or DNA extracted from either sample type. Between the V and J ends, shortened by 1 base and 5 bases respectively, the junction contains 18 bases. CDR1 and CDR2 are read off the germline V gene as MNHNS and SASEGT. From cysteine to phenylalanine, the CDR3 is 17 amino acids long. Just the 51-base CDR3 DNA is kept, in frame starting at base 1. The receptor was derived from a human donor in a cohort sampled during active COVID-19. The sequence is built from TRBV6-1 and TRBJ1-5, with TRBD1 tentatively as D gene (5 bases match). Sequencing was performed on peripheral blood. The sequenced DNA is TGTGCCAGCAGTGAAGTTTGGGGCGGAACATTGGATCAGCCCCAGCATTTT. This gives the protein CASSEVWGGTLDQPQHF.